This T cell receptor (beta chain) was recorded in a study of CD8 T cells in ankylosing spondylitis. From germline, CDR1 is DFQATT and CDR2 SNEGSKA (reference sequence). The CDR3 is made up of 15 amino acids. Study observations and caveats: Reportedly, disease-linked clones are significantly enriched in ankylosing spondylitis patients' matched synovial fluid. Disease-linked clones were CD8+ and relatively rare in peripheral blood.

Generation of TCR beta libraries employed quantitative 5'-RACE incorporating molecular barcodes. TCRdb reanalysed the 5' RACE reads using MiXCR and keeps one entry per CDR3 protein. The table lists roughly 25,000 distinct CDR3 sequences, around a sixth of them singletons. This clonotype was observed many times. Its specificity is not known. The sequenced sample was blood. The sequence was obtained from a male donor with ankylosing spondylitis or in good health (not recorded which). The V gene is TRBV20-1, the J gene TRBJ2-1; 7 nucleotides align to TRBD2. Here the CDR3 reads CRPLDSGAPYNEQFF. CDR3 sequence (DNA): TGCAGACCTTTAGACAGCGGGGCGCCCTACAATGAGCAGTTCTTC.